The present T cell receptor beta chain was sequenced within a study of response to subunit inactivated influenza vaccine. The sample holds a few counts of this clonotype. Its antigen is undetermined. Points from the study as a whole: New T cells are recruited in small numbers by each seasonal influenza vaccination, according to the authors' suggestion.

TCRdb independently ran MiXCR on the RT-PCR reads; one entry per CDR3 protein. This sample has about 520,000 distinct CDR3 sequences, with approximately 10% found just once. This clonotype originated in a man aged 45 to 65 who received an inactivated influenza vaccine. Here the sequenced sample was PBMCs from blood, taken about 6 weeks after vaccination.

CDR3 bases: TGTGCCACCAGAACGACAGGAGTTGATTGGTTGGAGCAGTACTTC. Amino acids: CATRTTGVDWLEQYF. The rearrangement uses TRBV10-3 and TRBJ2-7, with a weak D call TRBD1 (6 bases). The CDR3 runs to 15 residues. Germline CDR1 ENHRY, CDR2 SYGVKD. Trimming stripped 10 bases from V and 7 bases from J, with 26 bases between.